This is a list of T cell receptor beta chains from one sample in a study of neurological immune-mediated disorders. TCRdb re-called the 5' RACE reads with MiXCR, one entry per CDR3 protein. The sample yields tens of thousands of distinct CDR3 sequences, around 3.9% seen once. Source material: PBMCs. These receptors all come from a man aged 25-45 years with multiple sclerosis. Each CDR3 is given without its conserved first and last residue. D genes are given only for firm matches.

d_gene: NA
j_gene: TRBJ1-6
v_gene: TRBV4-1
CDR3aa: ASSRQGQSSYNSPLH

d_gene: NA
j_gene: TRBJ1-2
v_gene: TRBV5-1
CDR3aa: ASSLTGMYGYT

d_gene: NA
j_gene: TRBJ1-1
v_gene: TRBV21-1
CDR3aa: ASSNTGTEAF

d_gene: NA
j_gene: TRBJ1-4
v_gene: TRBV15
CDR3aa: ATSTTAGEQYREKLF

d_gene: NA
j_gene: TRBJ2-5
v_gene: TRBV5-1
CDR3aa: ASSPDSGETQY

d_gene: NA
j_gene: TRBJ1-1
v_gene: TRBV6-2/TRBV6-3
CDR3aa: ASSYETVNTEAF

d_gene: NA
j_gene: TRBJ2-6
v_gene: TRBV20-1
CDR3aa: SARSGASSGANVLT

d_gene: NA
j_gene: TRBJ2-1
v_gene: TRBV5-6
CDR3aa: ASSFYVSGSYNEQF

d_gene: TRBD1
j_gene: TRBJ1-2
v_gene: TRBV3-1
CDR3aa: ASSPPPGQGSGYT

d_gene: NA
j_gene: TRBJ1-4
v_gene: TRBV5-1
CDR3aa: ASSLTGTTNEKLF

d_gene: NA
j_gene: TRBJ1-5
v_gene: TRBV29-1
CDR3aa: SVARGGNQPQN

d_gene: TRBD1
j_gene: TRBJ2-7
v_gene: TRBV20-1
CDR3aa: SAKGQGGIYEQY

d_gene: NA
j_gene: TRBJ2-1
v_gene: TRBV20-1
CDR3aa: SARDRNSVLNEQF

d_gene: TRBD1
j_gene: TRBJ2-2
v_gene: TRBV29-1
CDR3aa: SVDRVGNTGELF

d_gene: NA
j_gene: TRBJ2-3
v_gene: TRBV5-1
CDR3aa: ASSLGSRGTDTQY

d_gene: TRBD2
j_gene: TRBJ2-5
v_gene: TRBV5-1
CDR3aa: ASSSLAGDQETQY

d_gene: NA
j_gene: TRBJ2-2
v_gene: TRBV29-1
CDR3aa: SVDGTGELF

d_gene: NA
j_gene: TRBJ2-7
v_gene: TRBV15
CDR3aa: ATSVQGDYEQY

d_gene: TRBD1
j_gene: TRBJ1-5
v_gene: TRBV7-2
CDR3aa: ASSLRQGSQPQH

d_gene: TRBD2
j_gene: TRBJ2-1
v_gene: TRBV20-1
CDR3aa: SAKTLAGAPYTNEQF

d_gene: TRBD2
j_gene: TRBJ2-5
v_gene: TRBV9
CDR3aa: ASSVGGGQETQY

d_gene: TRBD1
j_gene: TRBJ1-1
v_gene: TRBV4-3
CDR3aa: ASSQLRTGPAEAF

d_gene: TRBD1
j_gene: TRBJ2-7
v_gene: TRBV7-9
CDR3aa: ASSKGQASSYEQY

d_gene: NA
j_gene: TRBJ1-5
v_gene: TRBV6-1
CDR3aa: ASSPGQGKPQH

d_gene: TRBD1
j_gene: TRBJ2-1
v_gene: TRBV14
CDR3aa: ASSQNRGPFNEQF

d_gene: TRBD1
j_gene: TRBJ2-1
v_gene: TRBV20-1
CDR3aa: SASRDRYNEQF

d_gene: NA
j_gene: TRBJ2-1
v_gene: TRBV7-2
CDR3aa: ASSLPTNEQF